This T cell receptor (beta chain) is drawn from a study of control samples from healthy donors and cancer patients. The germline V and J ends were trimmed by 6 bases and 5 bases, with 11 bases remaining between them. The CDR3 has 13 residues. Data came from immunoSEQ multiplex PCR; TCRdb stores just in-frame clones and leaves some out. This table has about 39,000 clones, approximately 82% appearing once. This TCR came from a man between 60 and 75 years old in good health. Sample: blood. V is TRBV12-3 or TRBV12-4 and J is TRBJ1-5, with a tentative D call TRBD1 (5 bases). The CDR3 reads CASSYGGDQPQHF. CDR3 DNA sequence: TGTGCCAGCAGCTACGGGGGGGATCAGCCCCAGCATTTT.